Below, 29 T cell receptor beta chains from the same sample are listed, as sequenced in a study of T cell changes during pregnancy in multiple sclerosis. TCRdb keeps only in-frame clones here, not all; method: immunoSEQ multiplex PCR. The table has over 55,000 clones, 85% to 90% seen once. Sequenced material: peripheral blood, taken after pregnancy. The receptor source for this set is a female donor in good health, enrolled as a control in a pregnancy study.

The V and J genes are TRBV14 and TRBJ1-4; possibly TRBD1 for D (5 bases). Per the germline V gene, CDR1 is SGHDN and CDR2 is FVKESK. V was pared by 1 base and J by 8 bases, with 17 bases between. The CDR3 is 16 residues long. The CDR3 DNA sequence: TGTGCCAGCAGCCAAGGGGACGGACTAGGAGAGGAAAAACTGTTTTTT. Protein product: CASSQGDGLGEEKLFF.

CDR3 loop: CASSLDGVPEETQYF. The CDR3 nucleotides read TGCGCCAGCAGCTTGGACGGGGTTCCCGAAGAGACCCAGTACTTC. V usage is TRBV5-1 and J usage is TRBJ2-5, with D possibly TRBD2 on 5 matching bases. Trimming removed 0 bases from V and 3 bases from J, with 12 bases in between. The CDR3 sequence is 15 residues long. The germline gives CDR1 SGHRS, CDR2 YFSETQ.

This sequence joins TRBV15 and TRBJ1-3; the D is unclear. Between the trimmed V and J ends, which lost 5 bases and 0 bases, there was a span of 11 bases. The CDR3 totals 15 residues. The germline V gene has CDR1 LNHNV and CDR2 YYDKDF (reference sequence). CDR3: CATSRQSYSGNTIYF. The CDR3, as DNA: TGTGCCACCAGCCGCCAGTCATACTCTGGAAACACCATATATTTT.

For the CDR3, the DNA is TGTGCCAGCAGACAGAGCGGGAGCTCCTACAATGAGCAGTTCTTC. Translating it yields CASRQSGSSYNEQFF. V usage is TRBV7-9 and J usage is TRBJ2-1, with 8 nucleotides matching TRBD2. This CDR3 contains 15 residues. The V gene's germline CDR1 is SEHNR and CDR2 FQNEAQ (reference sequence). With V trimmed by 6 bases and J by 0 bases, 4 bases remained unmatched. The variable domain in full, with the rest retrieved from reference TRBV7-9 and TRBJ2-1, is DTGVSQNPRHKITKRGQNVTFRCDPISEHNRLYWYRQTLGQGPEFLTYFQNEAQLEKSRLLSDRFSAERPKGSFSTLEIQRTEQGDSAMYLCASRQSGSSYNEQFFGPGTRLTVL.

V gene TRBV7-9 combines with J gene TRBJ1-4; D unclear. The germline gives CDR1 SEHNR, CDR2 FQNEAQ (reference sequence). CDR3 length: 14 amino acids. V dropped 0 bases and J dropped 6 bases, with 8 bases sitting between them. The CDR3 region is CASSLAQNDEKLFF. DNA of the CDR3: TGTGCCAGCAGCTTAGCACAGAATGATGAAAAACTGTTTTTT.

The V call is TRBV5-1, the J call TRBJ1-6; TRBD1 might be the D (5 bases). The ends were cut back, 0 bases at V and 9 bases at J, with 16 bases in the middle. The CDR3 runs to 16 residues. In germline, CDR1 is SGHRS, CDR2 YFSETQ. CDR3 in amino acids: CASSLDSGGGGSPLHF. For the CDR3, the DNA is TGCGCCAGCAGCTTGGATTCTGGGGGAGGTGGTTCACCCCTCCACTTT.

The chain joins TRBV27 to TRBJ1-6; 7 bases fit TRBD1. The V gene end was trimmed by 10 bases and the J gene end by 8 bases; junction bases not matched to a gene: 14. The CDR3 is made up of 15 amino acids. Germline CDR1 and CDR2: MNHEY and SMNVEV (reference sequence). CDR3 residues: CATTFVRDRYSPLHF. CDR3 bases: TGTGCCACCACGTTCGTCCGGGACAGATATTCACCCCTCCACTTT.

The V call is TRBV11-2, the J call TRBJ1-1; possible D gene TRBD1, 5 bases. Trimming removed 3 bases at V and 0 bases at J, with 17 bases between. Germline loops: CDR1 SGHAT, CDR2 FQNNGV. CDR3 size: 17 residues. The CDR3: CASSFPGRGVLNTEAFF. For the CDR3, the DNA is TGTGCCAGCAGCTTCCCGGGACGGGGGGTGCTGAACACTGAAGCTTTCTTT.

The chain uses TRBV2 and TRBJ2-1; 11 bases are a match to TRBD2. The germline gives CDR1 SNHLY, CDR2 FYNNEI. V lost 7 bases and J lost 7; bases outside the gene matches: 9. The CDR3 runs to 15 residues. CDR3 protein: CASNLLAGGNNEQFF. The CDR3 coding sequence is TGTGCCAGCAACCTCCTAGCGGGGGGCAATAATGAGCAGTTCTTC.

The CDR3 protein is CASSLDGSSYNEQFF. CDR3 nucleotide sequence: TGTGCCAGCAGCCTGGACGGGAGTTCCTACAATGAGCAGTTCTTC. The rearrangement joins TRBV7-9 to TRBJ2-1, with D possibly TRBD2 on 6 matching bases. Trimming left V 5 bases short and J 1 base short, with 12 bases between. Germline assignment: CDR1 SEHNR and CDR2 FQNEAQ (reference sequence). The CDR3 extends over 15 amino acids.

This CDR3 is CSVTGSRGRETQYF. In DNA form, the CDR3 reads TGCAGCGTTACGGGGTCCAGGGGGCGGGAGACCCAGTACTTC. This rearrangement joins TRBV29-1 to TRBJ2-5; 8 nucleotides agree with TRBD1. This CDR3 region has 14 residues. Unmatched junction bases numbered 10, after V lost 5 bases and J lost 5 bases. CDR1 and CDR2 (germline): SQVTM, ANQGSEA.

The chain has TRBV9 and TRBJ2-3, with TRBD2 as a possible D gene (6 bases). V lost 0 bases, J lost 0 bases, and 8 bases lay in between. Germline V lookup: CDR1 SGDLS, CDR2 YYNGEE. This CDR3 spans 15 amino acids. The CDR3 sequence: CASSVAGTSTDTQYF. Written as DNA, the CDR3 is TGTGCCAGCAGCGTAGCGGGGACTAGCACAGATACGCAGTATTTT.

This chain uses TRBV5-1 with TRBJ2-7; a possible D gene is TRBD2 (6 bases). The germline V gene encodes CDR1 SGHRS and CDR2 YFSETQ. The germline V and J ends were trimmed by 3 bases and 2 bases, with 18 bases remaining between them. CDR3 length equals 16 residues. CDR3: CASSSGGSGVTYEQYF. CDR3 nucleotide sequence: TGCGCCAGCAGCTCCGGGGGTTCCGGGGTAACCTACGAGCAGTACTTC. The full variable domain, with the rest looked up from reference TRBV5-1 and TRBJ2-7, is KAGVTQTPRYLIKTRGQQVTLSCSPISGHRSVSWYQQTPGQGLQFLFEYFSETQRNKGNFPGRFSGRQFSNSRSEMNVSTLELGDSALYLCASSSGGSGVTYEQYFGPGTRLTVT.

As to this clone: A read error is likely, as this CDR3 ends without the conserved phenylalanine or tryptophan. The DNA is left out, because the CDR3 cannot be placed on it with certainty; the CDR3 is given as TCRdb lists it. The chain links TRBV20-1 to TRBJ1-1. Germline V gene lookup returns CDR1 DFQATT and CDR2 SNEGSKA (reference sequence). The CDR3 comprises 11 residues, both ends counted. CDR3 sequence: CSATSLGRVGV.

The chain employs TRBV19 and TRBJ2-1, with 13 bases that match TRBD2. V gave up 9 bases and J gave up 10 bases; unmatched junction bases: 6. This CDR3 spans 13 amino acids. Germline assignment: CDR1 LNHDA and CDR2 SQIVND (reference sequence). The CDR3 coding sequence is TGTGCCAGCGGACTAGCGGGAGTCGGGGAGCAGTTCTTC. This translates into CASGLAGVGEQFF. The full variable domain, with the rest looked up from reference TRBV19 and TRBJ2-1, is DGGITQSPKYLFRKEGQNVTLSCEQNLNHDAMYWYRQDPGQGLRLIYYSQIVNDFQKGDIAEGYSVSREKKESFPLTVTSAQKNPTAFYLCASGLAGVGEQFFGPGTRLTVL.

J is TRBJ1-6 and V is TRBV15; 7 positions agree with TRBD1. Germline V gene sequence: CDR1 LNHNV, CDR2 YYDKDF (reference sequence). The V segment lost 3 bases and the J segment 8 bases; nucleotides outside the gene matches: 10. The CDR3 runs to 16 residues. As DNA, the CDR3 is TGTGCCACCAGCAGCGATAGACAGGGATGGGATTCACCCCTCCACTTT. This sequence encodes CATSSDRQGWDSPLHF.

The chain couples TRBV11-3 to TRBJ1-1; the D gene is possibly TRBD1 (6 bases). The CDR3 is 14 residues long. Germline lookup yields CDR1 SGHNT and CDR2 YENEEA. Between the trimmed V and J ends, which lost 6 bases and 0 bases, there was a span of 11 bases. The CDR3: CASRVDRLNTEAFF. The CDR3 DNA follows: TGTGCCAGCAGAGTGGACAGACTGAACACTGAAGCTTTCTTT.

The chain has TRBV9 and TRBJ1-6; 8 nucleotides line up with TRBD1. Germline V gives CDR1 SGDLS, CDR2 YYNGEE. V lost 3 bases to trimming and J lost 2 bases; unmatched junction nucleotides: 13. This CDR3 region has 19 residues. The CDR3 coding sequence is TGTGCCAGCAGCGGCTCCGGGACAGGATTCTGGGCCTATAATTCACCCCTCCACTTT. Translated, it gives CASSGSGTGFWAYNSPLHF.

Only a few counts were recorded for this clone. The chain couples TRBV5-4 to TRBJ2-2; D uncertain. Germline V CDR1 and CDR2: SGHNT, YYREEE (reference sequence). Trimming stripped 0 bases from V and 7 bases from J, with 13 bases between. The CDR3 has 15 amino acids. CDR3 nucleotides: TGTGCCAGCAGCTTGGCCGAAGCGAGAGTCGGGGAGCTGTTTTTT. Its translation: CASSLAEARVGELFF. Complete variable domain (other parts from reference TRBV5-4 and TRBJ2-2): ETGVTQSPTHLIKTRGQQVTLRCSSQSGHNTVSWYQQALGQGPQFIFQYYREEENGRGNFPPRFSGLQFPNYSSELNVNALELDDSALYLCASSLAEARVGELFFGEGSRLTVL.

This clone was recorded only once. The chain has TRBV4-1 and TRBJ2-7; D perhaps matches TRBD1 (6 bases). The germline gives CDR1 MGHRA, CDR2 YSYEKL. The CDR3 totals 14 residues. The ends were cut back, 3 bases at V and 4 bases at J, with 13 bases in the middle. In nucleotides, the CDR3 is TGCGCCAGCAGCCAGCCAGGGGCCGGGTACGAGCAGTACTTC. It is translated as CASSQPGAGYEQYF.

CDR3 loop: CASSREGRGGDEQFF. CDR3 nucleotides: TGTGCCAGCAGCCGGGAGGGCAGGGGGGGCGATGAGCAGTTCTTC. This chain uses TRBV9 with TRBJ2-1; a weak D match, TRBD2 (8 bases). With 4 bases removed from V and 8 bases from J, the gap between germline ends came to 19 bases. The CDR3 consists of 15 residues. Germline V gives CDR1 SGDLS, CDR2 YYNGEE.

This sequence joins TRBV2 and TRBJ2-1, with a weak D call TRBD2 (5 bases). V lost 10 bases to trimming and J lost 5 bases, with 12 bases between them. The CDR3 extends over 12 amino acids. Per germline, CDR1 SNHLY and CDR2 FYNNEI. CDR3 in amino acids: CAISDFNNEQFF. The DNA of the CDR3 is TGTGCCATCTCGGACTTTAACAATGAGCAGTTCTTC.

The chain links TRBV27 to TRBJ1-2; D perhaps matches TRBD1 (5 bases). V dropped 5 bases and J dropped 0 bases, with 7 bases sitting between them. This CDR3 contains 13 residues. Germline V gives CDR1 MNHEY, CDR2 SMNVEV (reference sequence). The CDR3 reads CASSDSSNYGYTF. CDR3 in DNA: TGTGCCAGCAGTGACAGTTCTAACTATGGCTACACCTTC.

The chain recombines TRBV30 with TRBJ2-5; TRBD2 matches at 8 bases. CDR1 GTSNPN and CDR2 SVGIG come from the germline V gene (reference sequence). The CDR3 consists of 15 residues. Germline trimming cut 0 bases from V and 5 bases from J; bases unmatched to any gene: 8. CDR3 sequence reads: CAWSVLRGAGETQYF. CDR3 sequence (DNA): TGTGCCTGGAGTGTACTGCGGGGGGCCGGGGAGACCCAGTACTTC.

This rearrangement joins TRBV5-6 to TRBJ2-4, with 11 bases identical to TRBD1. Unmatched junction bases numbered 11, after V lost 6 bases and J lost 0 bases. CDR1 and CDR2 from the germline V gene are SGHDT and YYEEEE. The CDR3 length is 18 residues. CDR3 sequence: CASTLGQGGSLAKNIQYF. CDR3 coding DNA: TGTGCCAGCACCCTGGGACAGGGGGGTTCTTTAGCCAAAAACATTCAGTACTTC.

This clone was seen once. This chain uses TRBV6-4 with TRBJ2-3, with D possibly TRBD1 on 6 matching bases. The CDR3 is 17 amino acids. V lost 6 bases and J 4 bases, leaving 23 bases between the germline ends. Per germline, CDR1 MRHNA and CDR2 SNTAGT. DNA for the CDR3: TGTGCCAGCAGCCCTTACCCTCCGGGACAAGGCGCAGATACGCAGTATTTT. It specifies CASSPYPPGQGADTQYF.

CDR3 in amino acids: CASSSTPRGTYEQYF. CDR3 nucleotide sequence: TGTGCCAGTAGTTCCACCCCAAGGGGAACCTACGAGCAGTACTTC. This chain connects TRBV19 to TRBJ2-7; possible D gene TRBD1, 5 bases. Trimming pared 5 bases from V and 2 bases from J, leaving 16 bases between. This CDR3 has 15 amino acids. CDR1 and CDR2 (germline): LNHDA, SQIVND (reference sequence). The variable domain in full, completed from reference TRBV19 and TRBJ2-7, reads DGGITQSPKYLFRKEGQNVTLSCEQNLNHDAMYWYRQDPGQGLRLIYYSQIVNDFQKGDIAEGYSVSREKKESFPLTVTSAQKNPTAFYLCASSSTPRGTYEQYFGPGTRLTVT.

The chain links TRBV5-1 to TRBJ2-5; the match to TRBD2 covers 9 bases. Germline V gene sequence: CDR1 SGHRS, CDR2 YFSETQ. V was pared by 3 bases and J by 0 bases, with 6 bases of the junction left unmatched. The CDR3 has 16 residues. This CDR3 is CASSYQRGEYQETQYF. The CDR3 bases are TGCGCCAGCAGCTACCAGCGGGGGGAGTACCAAGAGACCCAGTACTTC.

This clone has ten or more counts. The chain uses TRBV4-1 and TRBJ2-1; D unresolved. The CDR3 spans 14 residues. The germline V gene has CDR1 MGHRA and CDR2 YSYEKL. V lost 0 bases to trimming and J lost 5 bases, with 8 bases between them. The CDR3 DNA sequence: TGCGCCAGCAGCCAAGACCGTCTAAACAATGAGCAGTTCTTC. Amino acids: CASSQDRLNNEQFF.